The 10 T cell receptor beta chains below all came from one sample that was sequenced in a study of blood T cell repertoires in COVID-19. Data came from immunoSEQ multiplex PCR; TCRdb stores just in-frame clones and leaves some out. The sample includes about 93,000 clones, under 90% seen only once; the top ten take around 1.5%. The specimen sequenced was peripheral blood. Receptors originate from a human donor with active COVID-19. The donor label of this sample is uncertain.

The chain combines TRBV28 with TRBJ1-1; D is perhaps TRBD1 (6 bases). With 6 bases removed from V and 4 bases from J, the gap between germline ends came to 9 bases. Germline CDR1 reads MDHEN; CDR2 reads SYDVKM. The CDR3 extends over 12 amino acids. CDR3 residues: CASRAGVTEAFF. CDR3 DNA: TGTGCCAGCAGGGCAGGGGTCACTGAAGCTTTCTTT.

The V call is TRBV27, the J call TRBJ2-7; TRBD1 might be the D (6 bases). Trimming stripped 0 bases from V and 2 bases from J, with 8 bases between. Germline loops: CDR1 MNHEY, CDR2 SMNVEV (reference sequence). The CDR3 runs 14 residues. In nucleotides, the CDR3 is TGTGCCAGCAGTTTATCTGCAGGGGCCTACGAGCAGTACTTC. This translates into CASSLSAGAYEQYF.

The chain couples TRBV5-6 to TRBJ1-2, with D uncertain. V dropped 0 bases and J dropped 5 bases, with 11 bases sitting between them. Germline CDR1 and CDR2: SGHDT and YYEEEE. CDR3 length equals 14 residues. CDR3 in amino acids: CASSLGRVKYGYTF. CDR3 in DNA: TGTGCCAGCAGCTTGGGGAGGGTGAAGTATGGCTACACCTTC.

This clone was seen a single time. The chain couples TRBV9 to TRBJ2-7, with D unresolved. Per germline, CDR1 SGDLS and CDR2 YYNGEE. With 6 bases removed from V and 0 bases from J, the gap between germline ends came to 13 bases. The CDR3 consists of 14 residues. The CDR3 is CASNPYLDSYEQYF. CDR3 nucleotide sequence: TGTGCCAGCAACCCATACCTAGACTCCTACGAGCAGTACTTC.

The chain employs TRBV3-1 (or the pseudogene TRBV3-2) and TRBJ1-5; TRBD1 matches 7 bases. Trimming at V came to 0 bases and at J to 3 bases, leaving 2 bases not matched to a gene. Germline V gives CDR1 LGHDT, CDR2 YNNKEL (reference sequence). The CDR3 spans 15 residues. CDR3 sequence: CASSQEGQNNQPQHF. CDR3 nucleotide sequence: TGTGCCAGCAGCCAAGAGGGACAGAACAATCAGCCCCAGCATTTT.

The table lists this clone with a few counts. The rearrangement uses TRBV18 and TRBJ2-7; D might be TRBD1 (5 bases). The ends were cut back, 2 bases at V and 0 bases at J, with 8 bases in the middle. CDR3 length: 14 amino acids. The germline CDR1 and CDR2 sequences are KGHSH and LQKENI. This chain's CDR3 is CASSPDRSSYEQYF. The CDR3 DNA follows: TGTGCCAGCTCACCAGACAGATCCTCCTACGAGCAGTACTTC.

DNA for the CDR3: TGTGCCAGCAGCTCGGGGCCTCCTAGCGGGGTTGGGGAGCTGTTTTTT. Encoded protein: CASSSGPPSGVGELFF. V gene TRBV5-6 combines with J gene TRBJ2-2; TRBD2 matches at 9 bases. CDR1 is SGHDT and CDR2 is YYEEEE in the germline V gene. This CDR3 comprises 16 residues. Germline trimming cut 3 bases from V and 8 bases from J; bases unmatched to any gene: 11.

The chain has TRBV5-6 and TRBJ2-3; D ambiguous. Trimming took off 3 bases at V and 1 base at J, with 9 bases between the two ends. Germline values: CDR1 SGHDT, CDR2 YYEEEE. This CDR3 region has 14 residues. The CDR3 loop reads CASSSLSGTDTQYF. CDR3 in DNA: TGTGCCAGCAGCTCCCTCTCTGGCACAGATACGCAGTATTTT. The variable domain in full, with the rest retrieved from reference TRBV5-6 and TRBJ2-3, is DAGVTQSPTHLIKTRGQQVTLRCSPKSGHDTVSWYQQALGQGPQFIFQYYEEEERQRGNFPDRFSGHQFPNYSSELNVNALLLGDSALYLCASSSLSGTDTQYFGPGTRLTVL.

The gene calls are TRBV18 and TRBJ1-6; 7 bases are shared with TRBD1. Germline V gene sequence: CDR1 KGHSH, CDR2 LQKENI. The CDR3 extends over 16 amino acids. Trimming took 5 bases from V and 6 from J; bases not matched to a gene: 10. The CDR3, as DNA: TGTGCCAGCTCAATAAGACAGGGAAAATTTAATTCACCCCTCCACTTT. It translates to CASSIRQGKFNSPLHF.

The rearrangement joins TRBV6-5 to TRBJ2-1, with 8 bases identical to TRBD2. V shed 11 bases, J shed 3 bases, and the junction held 3 bases outside the gene matches. From germline, CDR1 is MNHEY and CDR2 SVGAGI. The CDR3 spans 12 residues. The CDR3 loop reads CAPRGVYNEQFF. Here the CDR3 DNA reads TGTGCCCCGCGGGGGGTCTACAATGAGCAGTTCTTC.